This TCR beta chain came from a study of T cells in Graves' hyperthyroidism and ophthalmopathy. Across the study: It was at initial diagnosis, before any treatment, that peripheral blood was collected.

Graves' hyperthyroidism without ophthalmopathy progression within 18 months was termed stable. Hyperthyroidism patients were newly diagnosed, had disease duration under 2 months, and were aged 18 to 65 years. Amplification of TCR beta CDR3 regions used RNA as the template. The primer set for the first-round RT-PCR of the TCR CDR3 was HTBI. TCRdb itself ran the multiplex PCR reads through MiXCR, one entry per CDR3 protein. The top ten hold 9.5% to 12% of the sample, which has roughly 380,000 distinct CDR3 sequences, 14% seen once. Ten or more counts support this clonotype. The TCR sequence derives from an older woman with Graves' hyperthyroidism. Sequenced material: blood.

CDR3 sequence: CASSELQGSSGNTIYF. As DNA, the CDR3 is TGTGCCAGCAGTGAACTGCAGGGATCCTCTGGAAACACCATATATTTT. The genes are TRBV2 and TRBJ1-3, with TRBD1 as a possible D gene (5 bases). Between the trimmed V and J ends, which lost 2 bases and 0 bases, there was a span of 11 bases. This CDR3 has 16 residues. Germline V CDR1 and CDR2: SNHLY, FYNNEI.